This TCR beta chain was recorded in a study of PD-1 blockade in classical Hodgkin lymphoma. The CDR3 is made up of 14 amino acids. V was pared by 4 bases and J by 6 bases, with 12 bases between. Germline V gene lookup returns CDR1 MNHEY and CDR2 SMNVEV (reference sequence). Clones were sequenced by immunoSEQ multiplex PCR, and TCRdb holds only the in-frame ones, with some missing. The sample lists 9,100 or so clones, roughly 85% occurring once. Time point noted: cycle 4 day 1 (C4D1), after less than 7 weeks of nivolumab. Every patient experienced relapse after autologous stem cell transplantation, and brentuximab vedotin exposure varied. This clone was counted a single time. Its antigen is not identified. Study results and limitations: Possible causes of repertoire differences, disease activity or prior therapy, remain undefined. Relapsed/refractory patients reportedly had lower baseline diversity than newly diagnosed patients.

Material: peripheral blood mononuclear cells (PBMCs), obtained before the fourth cycle of nivolumab. The chain employs TRBV27 and TRBJ2-2, with no clear D. This sequence was found in a human donor with classical Hodgkin lymphoma. CDR3 sequence: CASSSSVGAGELFF. Written as DNA, the CDR3 is TGTGCCAGCAGTTCCTCGGTTGGGGCCGGGGAGCTGTTTTTT.